Below, 27 T cell receptor beta chains from the same sample are listed, as sequenced in a study of blood T cell repertoires in COVID-19. Sequencing was performed with immunoSEQ multiplex PCR; in TCRdb, only in-frame clones are kept and a portion is missing. Among fewer than 250,000 clones listed, about nine tenths were seen once. The specimen was peripheral blood. The source of these receptors is a man aged 30 to 45 with COVID-19, enrolled during active disease.

With regard to this clone: The same CDR3 arises from other DNA sequences in this sample as well. The rearrangement joins TRBV9 to TRBJ2-7, with D maybe TRBD2 (6 bases). CDR3 length equals 13 residues. V was trimmed by 3 bases and J by 1 base, leaving 8 bases between them. Germline CDR1 and CDR2: SGDLS and YYNGEE. For the CDR3, the DNA is TGTGCCAGCAGCGCCGGGGGTTCCTACGAGCAGTACTTC. This sequence encodes CASSAGGSYEQYF. The full variable domain, completed using reference TRBV9 and TRBJ2-7, is DSGVTQTPKHLITATGQRVTLRCSPRSGDLSVYWYQQSLDQGLQFLIQYYNGEERAKGNILERFSAQQFPDLHSELNLSSLELGDSALYFCASSAGGSYEQYFGPGTRLTVT.

The V gene is TRBV5-1, the J gene TRBJ2-7; 16 nucleotides match TRBD2. The CDR3 contains 17 residues. Germline V gives CDR1 SGHRS, CDR2 YFSETQ. Trimming cost V 3 bases and J 7 bases; bases outside gene matches: 10. CDR3 DNA sequence: TGCGCCAGCAGCTCCTCCGGGACTAGCGGGGGGGCGGAAGAGCAGTACTTC. The encoded protein is CASSSSGTSGGAEEQYF.

This chain links TRBV7-2 with TRBJ1-2, with D tentatively TRBD1 (6 bases). Germline lookup yields CDR1 SGHTA and CDR2 FQGNSA. This CDR3 contains 13 residues. Between the trimmed V and J ends, which lost 5 bases and 5 bases, there was a span of 12 bases. CDR3: CASSPDSTYGYTF. DNA of the CDR3: TGTGCCAGCAGCCCGGACAGCACTTATGGCTACACCTTC.

The V gene is TRBV14, the J gene TRBJ1-6, with D perhaps TRBD1 (6 bases). The germline CDR1 and CDR2 sequences are SGHDN and FVKESK. V was clipped by 1 base and J by 7 bases, with 14 bases between them. This CDR3 has 16 residues. CDR3 bases: TGTGCCAGCAGCCAAGCGCGGAGCAGGGGAAATTCACCCCTCCACTTT. Its protein is CASSQARSRGNSPLHF.

The chain employs TRBV29-1 and TRBJ1-1; 9 bases align to TRBD1. There are 16 residues in the CDR3. V shed 6 bases and J 1 base; nucleotides not matched to a gene: 12. The germline V gene encodes CDR1 SQVTM and CDR2 ANQGSEA. The CDR3 region is CSVSLLPGQGNTEAFF. Here the CDR3 DNA reads TGCAGCGTCTCTCTACTCCCGGGACAGGGGAACACTGAAGCTTTCTTT.

The rearrangement uses TRBV20-1 and TRBJ2-7; D is ambiguous. Per the germline V gene, CDR1 is DFQATT and CDR2 is SNEGSKA (reference sequence). V was trimmed by 3 bases and J by 5 bases, leaving 11 bases between them. The CDR3 contains 12 residues. CDR3 nucleotide sequence: TGCAGTGCTAGTGAGAGGTCAGACGAGCAGTACTTC. Protein sequence: CSASERSDEQYF.

V is TRBV3-1 (or the pseudogene TRBV3-2) and J is TRBJ1-1; 7 nucleotides agree with TRBD1. With V trimmed by 5 bases and J by 2 bases, 5 bases remained unmatched. The CDR3 is made up of 14 amino acids. Germline lookup yields CDR1 LGHDT and CDR2 YNNKEL (reference sequence). CDR3 DNA: TGTGCCAGCAGCTCCCGGGACAGAAACACTGAAGCTTTCTTT. Translating gives CASSSRDRNTEAFF.

This clone was seen a handful of times. This chain connects TRBV12-2 to TRBJ1-6. TRBV12-2 constitutes a pseudogene. The CDR3 length is 20 residues. The CDR3 loop is CASRLVYSGFRSGIIPPLHF. The CDR3 bases are TGTGCAAGTCGCTTAGTGTACTCCGGATTCCGCTCGGGGATAATTCCACCCCTCCACTTT.

The chain uses TRBV27 and TRBJ1-6; 8 nucleotides line up with TRBD1. V was pared by 2 bases and J by 14 bases, with 8 bases of the junction left unmatched. CDR3 length: 14 residues. From germline, CDR1 is MNHEY and CDR2 SMNVEV (reference sequence). The CDR3 DNA reads as TGTGCCAGCAGTTTAGGGACAGGCGCTTCGGCCCTCCACTTT. This sequence encodes CASSLGTGASALHF.

The gene calls are TRBV19 and TRBJ1-4; 7 positions agree with TRBD1. Germline CDR1 is LNHDA and CDR2 is SQIVND (reference sequence). The CDR3 spans 17 residues. Unmatched junction bases numbered 18, after V lost 3 bases and J lost 11 bases. CDR3 bases: TGTGCCAGTAGTATTCAAGGACAGGAAGGGCCAGGGGGGAAACTGTTTTTT. Its translation is CASSIQGQEGPGGKLFF.

The V and J genes are TRBV4-1 and TRBJ1-1; no reliable D call. CDR3 size: 15 residues. Germline lookup yields CDR1 MGHRA and CDR2 YSYEKL. V gave up 2 bases and J gave up 0 bases, with 10 bases separating them. The CDR3 region has the DNA TGCGCCAGCAGCCAATCCCGGGTTTTGAACACTGAAGCTTTCTTT. It translates to CASSQSRVLNTEAFF.

The genes are TRBV2 and TRBJ1-5, with TRBD1 identical over 8 bases. Germline-derived CDR1 and CDR2 are SNHLY and FYNNEI. J gave up 6 bases and V 6 bases, and 10 bases lay outside the gene matches. The CDR3 totals 15 residues. This CDR3 reads CASRDDRGEGQPQHF. The CDR3 bases are TGTGCCAGCAGAGATGACAGGGGTGAGGGTCAGCCCCAGCATTTT.

This chain uses TRBV5-6 with TRBJ2-1, with 12 bases aligning to TRBD2. CDR1 and CDR2 from the germline V gene are SGHDT and YYEEEE. CDR3 length: 17 residues. The ends lost 3 bases at V and 7 bases at J; junction bases unmatched: 11. Here the CDR3 DNA reads TGTGCCAGCAGCTCACTTAGCACCGGACTAGCGGGGAATGAGCAGTTCTTC. Protein product: CASSSLSTGLAGNEQFF. The full variable domain, completed using reference TRBV5-6 and TRBJ2-1, is DAGVTQSPTHLIKTRGQQVTLRCSPKSGHDTVSWYQQALGQGPQFIFQYYEEEERQRGNFPDRFSGHQFPNYSSELNVNALLLGDSALYLCASSSLSTGLAGNEQFFGPGTRLTVL.

This chain joins TRBV5-1 and TRBJ2-5, with D possibly being TRBD2 (6 bases). The CDR3 length is 13 residues. Germline loops: CDR1 SGHRS, CDR2 YFSETQ. Trimming removed 6 bases from V and 3 bases from J, with 12 bases in between. The CDR3: CASTLALEETQYF. DNA for the CDR3: TGCGCCAGCACTCTAGCGTTAGAAGAGACCCAGTACTTC.

The rearrangement uses TRBV12-3 or TRBV12-4 and TRBJ2-2, with a weak D call TRBD2 (7 bases). V gave up 8 bases and J gave up 10 bases, with 11 bases separating them. This CDR3 spans 11 amino acids. CDR3 coding DNA: TGTGCCAGCTGGGGGGGCGAGGAGCTGTTTTTT. It specifies CASWGGEELFF.

This chain uses TRBV10-3 with TRBJ2-7; TRBD1 matches at 9 bases. The V segment lost 0 bases and the J segment 1 base; nucleotides outside the gene matches: 7. There are 17 residues in the CDR3. Germline-derived CDR1 and CDR2 are ENHRY and SYGVKD. Here the CDR3 DNA reads TGTGCCATCAGTGAGTCCCGCCCGGGACAGGGTTCCTACGAGCAGTACTTC. This gives the protein CAISESRPGQGSYEQYF.

This clone occurred a few times. This sequence joins TRBV6-5 and TRBJ1-2; 10 bases are shared with TRBD1. Germline CDR1 and CDR2: MNHEY and SVGAGI. The CDR3 consists of 15 residues. Trimming took 6 bases from V and 6 from J; bases not matched to a gene: 10. CDR3 protein: CASRTMGQGSDGYTF. The CDR3 nucleotides are TGTGCCAGCAGGACAATGGGACAGGGGTCCGATGGCTACACCTTC.

V is TRBV19 and J is TRBJ1-5; D gene unclear. The CDR3 extends over 17 amino acids. CDR1 and CDR2 from the germline V gene are LNHDA and SQIVND (reference sequence). Trimming left V 6 bases short and J 0 bases short, with 18 bases between. CDR3 in amino acids: CASRGGSAGYSNQPQHF. CDR3 nucleotides: TGTGCCAGTAGGGGAGGAAGCGCGGGGTATAGCAATCAGCCCCAGCATTTT.

This sequence joins TRBV27 and TRBJ1-2; D perhaps matches TRBD1 (5 bases). Trimming removed 0 bases from V and 4 bases from J, with 12 bases in between. The germline V gene encodes CDR1 MNHEY and CDR2 SMNVEV (reference sequence). The CDR3 runs 15 residues. CDR3 sequence reads: CASSLSSGPSYGYTF. As DNA, the CDR3 is TGTGCCAGCAGTTTATCGTCAGGGCCCAGCTATGGCTACACCTTC.

The chain combines TRBV18 with TRBJ1-1, with unresolved D. V lost 3 bases and J lost 9, with 14 bases in between. Germline V gene sequence: CDR1 KGHSH, CDR2 LQKENI. The CDR3 sequence is 13 residues long. This CDR3 reads CASSPPPRRKAFF. The CDR3 bases are TGTGCCAGCTCACCTCCCCCGAGGCGAAAAGCTTTCTTT.

This clone showed up just once. The V call is TRBV5-1, the J call TRBJ1-1; possible D gene TRBD1, 5 bases. CDR1 and CDR2 from the germline V gene are SGHRS and YFSETQ. Trimming took off 4 bases at V and 5 bases at J, with 15 bases between the two ends. The CDR3 extends over 14 amino acids. CDR3 in DNA: TGCGCCAGCAGCCTTCCAGGGTTGGGAACTGAAGCTTTCTTT. This translates into CASSLPGLGTEAFF.

V usage is TRBV3-1 (or the pseudogene TRBV3-2) and J usage is TRBJ1-5, with D uncertain. The V end was cut by 4 bases, the J end by 0 bases, with 7 bases between. The CDR3 has 14 amino acids. The V gene's germline CDR1 is LGHDT and CDR2 YNNKEL (reference sequence). CDR3 in DNA: TGTGCCAGCAGCCTCACAAATAGCAATCAGCCCCAGCATTTT. This codes for CASSLTNSNQPQHF.

The chain recombines TRBV19 with TRBJ2-5; 9 bases map to TRBD2. The V gene's germline CDR1 is LNHDA and CDR2 SQIVND (reference sequence). This CDR3 contains 17 residues. J lost 5 bases, V lost 11 bases, and 21 bases had no gene match. The CDR3: CASRGRPGLASMETQYF. As DNA, the CDR3 is TGTGCCTCTAGGGGGAGACCGGGACTAGCCTCAATGGAGACCCAGTACTTC.

The chain recombines TRBV5-4 with TRBJ1-2; D is possibly TRBD1 (6 bases). V was cut by 2 bases and J by 2 bases, with 16 bases left in between. Germline assignment: CDR1 SGHNT and CDR2 YYREEE (reference sequence). CDR3 length: 16 residues. The chain's CDR3 is CASSFGGGSLNYGYTF. The DNA for the CDR3 is TGTGCCAGCAGCTTTGGGGGGGGCAGCTTGAACTATGGCTACACCTTC.

The V call is TRBV5-1, the J call TRBJ2-1, with 7 bases aligning to TRBD2. Germline CDR1 is SGHRS and CDR2 is YFSETQ. The CDR3 spans 16 residues. The V gene end was trimmed by 4 bases and the J gene end by 7 bases; junction bases not matched to a gene: 14. The CDR3 DNA is TGCGCCAGCAGCCAGACGGGACTACCCTCGGCAAATGAGCAGTTCTTC. It codes for CASSQTGLPSANEQFF.

The chain links TRBV7-3 to TRBJ1-5, with a tentative D call TRBD1 (6 bases). CDR1 and CDR2 (germline): SGHTA, FQGTGA. CDR3 length: 14 amino acids. Deletions cut 3 bases from V and 7 bases from J, with 13 bases between. This CDR3 is CASSLTGPGQPQHF. The CDR3 DNA follows: TGTGCCAGCAGCTTGACAGGTCCTGGCCAGCCCCAGCATTTT. The variable domain in full, with the rest retrieved from reference TRBV7-3 and TRBJ1-5, is GAGVSQTPSNKVTEKGKYVELRCDPISGHTALYWYRQSLGQGPEFLIYFQGTGAADDSGLPNDRFFAVRPEGSVSTLKIQRTERGDSAVYLCASSLTGPGQPQHFGDGTRLSIL.

The chain joins TRBV18 to TRBJ2-2; the D gene is possibly TRBD1 (6 bases). V was clipped by 4 bases and J by 2 bases, with 11 bases between them. The germline gives CDR1 KGHSH, CDR2 LQKENI. The CDR3 covers 15 residues. The CDR3 DNA sequence: TGTGCCAGCTCACAGACAGGCCCAAACACCGGGGAGCTGTTTTTT. Amino acids: CASSQTGPNTGELFF.